The 12 T cell receptor beta chains below were found in one sample sequenced in a study of T cells in Graves' hyperthyroidism and ophthalmopathy. Amplified TCR beta CDR3 regions came from RNA transcripts. When the TCR CDR3 underwent first-round RT-PCR, the HTBI primer set was used. TCRdb itself ran the multiplex PCR reads through MiXCR, one entry per CDR3 protein. Of some 580,000 distinct CDR3 sequences in the sample, approximately 16% were seen once. Sequencing used blood. The origin of the receptors is a woman aged 40 to 50 with Graves' ophthalmopathy.

This chain connects TRBV30 to TRBJ2-2, with TRBD1 matching 9 bases. Germline lookup yields CDR1 GTSNPN and CDR2 SVGIG (reference sequence). This CDR3 comprises 15 residues. The J segment lost 6 bases and the V segment lost 5 bases, leaving 10 bases of the junction unmatched. The CDR3 nucleotides are TGTGCCTGGGCCCCCGGGACAGGGATATCCGGGGAGCTGTTTTTT. This codes for CAWAPGTGISGELFF.

A few counts support this clonotype. The chain is built from TRBV6-1 and TRBJ2-7; no clear D. CDR1 and CDR2 (germline): MNHNS, SASEGT. Trimming cost V 3 bases and J 1 base, with 10 bases left between them. The length of the CDR3 is 14 residues. The CDR3 sequence: CASSDSAFSYEQYF. The CDR3 region has the DNA TGTGCCAGCAGTGATTCCGCATTTTCCTACGAGCAGTACTTC.

The chain carries TRBV27 and TRBJ1-1; D is uncertain. In germline, CDR1 is MNHEY, CDR2 SMNVEV (reference sequence). The V gene lost 5 bases and the J gene lost 4 bases, with 11 bases spanning the gap. This CDR3 region has 13 residues. The DNA of the CDR3 is TGTGCCAGCAGTGCGGGGTCAACCACTGAAGCTTTCTTT. Protein product: CASSAGSTTEAFF.

As to this clonotype: This may arise from a read error, as a much more abundant clone is one base away. The chain joins TRBV5-1 to TRBJ2-7; 10 bases map to TRBD1. Germline CDR1 reads SGHRS; CDR2 reads YFSETQ. The CDR3 has 14 residues. In nucleotides, the CDR3 is TGCGTCAGCAGCATCGGGACAGGGGCATACGAGCAGTACTTC. It translates to CVSSIGTGAYEQYF. Using reference TRBV5-1 and TRBJ2-7 for the parts outside the CDR3, the full variable domain is KAGVTQTPRYLIKTRGQQVTLSCSPISGHRSVSWYQQTPGQGLQFLFEYFSETQRNKGNFPGRFSGRQFSNSRSEMNVSTLELGDSALYLCVSSIGTGAYEQYFGPGTRLTVT.

This clonotype came up many times. The chain joins TRBV7-9 to TRBJ2-1, with TRBD2 identical over 13 bases. The germline V gene encodes CDR1 SEHNR and CDR2 FQNEAQ (reference sequence). The ends lost 1 base at V and 0 bases at J; junction bases unmatched: 6. This CDR3 is 19 amino acids long. As DNA, the CDR3 is TGTGCCAGCAGCTTAGGCGGGACTAGCGGGAAGAGCTCCTACAATGAGCAGTTCTTC. As protein: CASSLGGTSGKSSYNEQFF.

Only a few counts were recorded for this clonotype. The chain couples TRBV5-1 to TRBJ1-5; D is possibly TRBD1 (6 bases). CDR1 SGHRS and CDR2 YFSETQ come from the germline V gene. The CDR3 length is 15 residues. V gave up 3 bases and J gave up 7 bases, with 17 bases separating them. The CDR3 is CASSSLPGGGQPQHF. In nucleotides, the CDR3 is TGCGCCAGCAGCTCCCTCCCCGGGGGCGGCCAGCCCCAGCATTTT. The full variable domain, with the rest looked up from reference TRBV5-1 and TRBJ1-5, is KAGVTQTPRYLIKTRGQQVTLSCSPISGHRSVSWYQQTPGQGLQFLFEYFSETQRNKGNFPGRFSGRQFSNSRSEMNVSTLELGDSALYLCASSSLPGGGQPQHFGDGTRLSIL.

This chain joins TRBV10-2 and TRBJ2-5; possible D gene TRBD2, 5 bases. Trimming shortened V by 3 bases and J by 5 bases, and 16 bases separated the two germline ends. The CDR3 runs 15 residues. Germline V gene data show CDR1 as WSHSY and CDR2 as SAAADI. CDR3 nucleotides: TGCGCCAGCAGTGACATCGGGGTAGATTATGAGACCCAGTACTTC. The encoded protein is CASSDIGVDYETQYF.

This clonotype was counted at least ten times. This chain links TRBV28 with TRBJ2-1; the match to TRBD2 covers 11 bases. Germline V gene data show CDR1 as MDHEN and CDR2 as SYDVKM. With V trimmed by 5 bases and J by 3 bases, 6 bases remained unmatched. This CDR3 contains 16 residues. The DNA of the CDR3 is TGTGCCAGCAGTGCTCCGGGGACTAGCGGCTACAATGAGCAGTTCTTC. Protein product: CASSAPGTSGYNEQFF. The full variable domain, with the rest looked up from reference TRBV28 and TRBJ2-1, is DVKVTQSSRYLVKRTGEKVFLECVQDMDHENMFWYRQDPGLGLRLIYFSYDVKMKEKGDIPEGYSVSREKKERFSLILESASTNQTSMYLCASSAPGTSGYNEQFFGPGTRLTVL.

The sample holds many counts of this clonotype. The chain carries TRBV11-2 and TRBJ2-1; unclear D gene. The CDR3 is 15 amino acids. Trimming shortened V by 4 bases and J by 3 bases, and 13 bases separated the two germline ends. The germline V gene has CDR1 SGHAT and CDR2 FQNNGV. As DNA, the CDR3 is TGTGCCAGCAGCTCAATCGGACGGAACTACAATGAGCAGTTCTTC. It codes for CASSSIGRNYNEQFF.

The rearrangement joins TRBV30 to TRBJ2-2; D is unclear. This CDR3 is 13 amino acids long. Looked up from germline, CDR1 is GTSNPN and CDR2 is SVGIG (reference sequence). V was trimmed by 4 bases and J by 6 bases, leaving 12 bases between them. The CDR3: CAWKKQFAGELFF. The CDR3, as DNA: TGTGCCTGGAAAAAGCAATTCGCCGGGGAGCTGTTTTTT.

This clonotype occurred many times. At one end the junction does not follow the germline gene, possibly because of a read error. The chain uses TRBV7-7 and TRBJ2-5; TRBD1 aligns across 7 bases. Germline CDR1 and CDR2: SSHAT and FNYEAQ (reference sequence). This CDR3 comprises 15 residues. The CDR3 DNA follows: TGTGCTAGCAGCTTGACAGGGAATCCGGGAGAGACCCAGTACTTC. Translated, it gives CASSLTGNPGETQYF.

This clonotype appeared many times. The rearrangement joins TRBV2 to TRBJ2-3, with 7 positions matching TRBD2. Unmatched junction bases numbered 10, after V lost 6 bases and J lost 1 base. The CDR3 runs to 16 residues. Germline assignment: CDR1 SNHLY and CDR2 FYNNEI. CDR3 protein: CASSPWASGGTDTQYF. CDR3 nucleotide sequence: TGTGCCAGCAGCCCTTGGGCTAGCGGAGGCACAGATACGCAGTATTTT. The full variable domain, in which reference TRBV2 and TRBJ2-3 provide the parts outside the CDR3, is EPEVTQTPSHQVTQMGQEVILRCVPISNHLYFYWYRQILGQKVEFLVSFYNNEISEKSEIFDDQFSVERPDGSNFTLKIRSTKLEDSAMYFCASSPWASGGTDTQYFGPGTRLTVL.